The 22 T cell receptor beta chains reported below all come from one sample, sequenced in a study of molecular identifiers for immune sequencing clone quantification. TCRdb reprocessed the PCR reads via MiXCR and lists one record per CDR3 protein. Of 70,000 to 90,000 distinct CDR3 sequences detected, 20% to 25% appear once; the ten largest clones hold roughly 1%. The sample taken for sequencing was naive CD8+ T cells from blood, with Jurkat cell RNA spiked in. Subset indicated: FACS-sorted CD8+CD4-CCR7+CD45RA+ naive T cells. Receptors were obtained from a human donor in good health. Some libraries in this study had Jurkat cell RNA spiked in.

This clonotype has at least ten counts. The rearrangement uses TRBV12-3 or TRBV12-4 and TRBJ1-5, with D uncertain. V was trimmed by 3 bases and J by 8 bases, leaving 8 bases between them. This CDR3 comprises 12 residues. DNA for the CDR3: TGTGCCAGCAGTTTGGCAGCTAAGCCCCAGCATTTT. Its protein product is CASSLAAKPQHF.

In regard to this clonotype: One end of the junction is discordant with germline, which a read error may explain. The rearrangement joins TRBV4-3 to TRBJ1-5; D call uncertain. Germline-derived CDR1 and CDR2 are LGHNA and YSLEER. CDR3 length: 15 residues. The chain's CDR3 is CASSQDWPSNQPHHF. In nucleotides, the CDR3 is TGCGCCAGCAGCCAAGATTGGCCTAGCAATCAGCCCCATCATTTT.

This clonotype was seen a single time. A much larger clone is a single base away; this may be a read error. The chain has TRBV7-9 and TRBJ1-4, with D perhaps matching TRBD1 (6 bases). Germline-derived CDR1 and CDR2 are SEHNR and FQNEAQ (reference sequence). The CDR3 covers 13 residues. CDR3 residues: CASSRTDTEKLLF. The DNA of the CDR3 is TGTGCCAGCAGCCGGACAGACACCGAAAAACTGCTTTTT.

This clonotype was picked up a small number of times. V usage is TRBV27 and J usage is TRBJ2-4, with unresolved D. The CDR3 length is 14 residues. CDR1 and CDR2 from the germline V gene are MNHEY and SMNVEV (reference sequence). Trimming cost V 3 bases and J 2 bases, with 8 bases left between them. The CDR3 nucleotides read TGTGCCAGCAGTTTTTACTCCTCCAAAAACATTCAGTACTTC. This codes for CASSFYSSKNIQYF.

As regards this clonotype: Given a much more abundant clone one base away, this may be a read error. J is TRBJ2-7 and V is TRBV20-1; D not resolved. The CDR3 has 13 amino acids. V lost 3 bases and J lost 2, with 11 bases in between. Germline V gene data show CDR1 as DFQATT and CDR2 as SNEGSKA (reference sequence). The CDR3 region is CSARPMLAYEQYF. CDR3 nucleotides: TGCAGTGCTAGGCCCATGCTTGCCTACGAGCAGTACTTC.

Details on this clonotype: Given a much more abundant clone one base away, this may be a read error. The V gene is TRBV28, the J gene TRBJ2-5; the D gene is possibly TRBD2 (6 bases). The germline V gene encodes CDR1 MDHEN and CDR2 SYDVKM. The CDR3 totals 15 residues. The CDR3 spells CASSFRQGGMETLYF. DNA for the CDR3: TGTGCCAGCAGTTTTCGGCAGGGAGGCATGGAGACCCTGTACTTC.

The chain links TRBV7-9 to TRBJ2-1, with 9 bases identical to TRBD1. V was clipped by 2 bases and J by 8 bases; unmatched bases: 10. This CDR3 is built from 16 residues. Germline V gene sequence: CDR1 SEHNR, CDR2 FQNEAQ (reference sequence). This CDR3 reads CASSLPSGTGFHEQFF. The CDR3 DNA reads TGTGCCAGCAGCTTACCGTCGGGGACAGGGTTCCATGAGCAGTTCTTC.

The sample holds a few counts of this clonotype. This chain uses TRBV20-1 with TRBJ2-7; 7 positions match TRBD2. The germline CDR1 and CDR2 sequences are DFQATT and SNEGSKA (reference sequence). V gave up 0 bases and J gave up 2 bases; unmatched junction bases: 7. This CDR3 is built from 15 residues. Here the CDR3 DNA reads TGCAGTGCTAGAGACCGTGGGAGGGCCACCTACGAGCAGTACTTC. This codes for CSARDRGRATYEQYF.

This clonotype was recorded many times. The rearrangement uses TRBV29-1 and TRBJ1-1; D is unresolved. CDR1 and CDR2 from the germline V gene are SQVTM and ANQGSEA. Deletions cut 0 bases from V and 8 bases from J, with 13 bases between. The CDR3 runs to 13 residues. CDR3 sequence: CSVEDGVHGEAFF. The CDR3 nucleotides are TGCAGCGTTGAAGATGGCGTTCATGGGGAAGCTTTCTTT.

The table lists this clonotype with many counts. CDR3 DNA sequence: TGTGCCAGCAGCCCAAACCGGGACAGGGGGCCGAGGACCGGGGAGCTGTTTTTT. Its translation is CASSPNRDRGPRTGELFF. V and J are TRBV5-5 and TRBJ2-2; 12 bases are shared with TRBD1. The CDR3 loop spans 18 amino acids. CDR1 is SGHKS, CDR2 YYEKEE, per germline (reference sequence). The ends lost 4 bases at V and 5 bases at J; junction bases unmatched: 12.

In this sample, this clonotype turned up many times. The chain has TRBV6-5 and TRBJ2-7; D may be TRBD1 or TRBD2 (5 bases each). The germline CDR1 and CDR2 sequences are MNHEY and SVGAGI. CDR3 size: 12 residues. Trimming removed 6 bases at V and 5 bases at J, with 11 bases between. CDR3 sequence reads: CASSDVGDEQYF. In nucleotides, the CDR3 is TGTGCCAGCAGCGACGTGGGGGACGAGCAGTACTTC.

This chain links TRBV19 with TRBJ2-2, with TRBD2 identical over 10 bases. The ends lost 3 bases at V and 5 bases at J; junction bases unmatched: 3. There are 15 residues in the CDR3. Germline loops: CDR1 LNHDA, CDR2 SQIVND (reference sequence). The CDR3 is CASSILAGVTGELFF. The CDR3 bases are TGTGCCAGTAGTATCCTAGCGGGAGTAACCGGGGAGCTGTTTTTT.

The chain links TRBV6-5 to TRBJ2-5, with 10 bases that match TRBD2. The CDR3 covers 15 residues. The V and J ends lost 4 bases and 5 bases, in that order; junction bases with no gene match: 7. CDR1 is MNHEY and CDR2 is SVGAGI in the germline V gene. The CDR3 coding sequence is TGTGCCAGCAGTTCCAGACCGGGACTAGCGGAGACCCAGTACTTC. Encoded protein: CASSSRPGLAETQYF.

The rearrangement links TRBV9 to TRBJ2-7, with 9 nucleotides matching TRBD1. This CDR3 has 15 residues. Germline loops: CDR1 SGDLS, CDR2 YYNGEE. The V gene end was trimmed by 3 bases and the J gene end by 5 bases; junction bases not matched to a gene: 9. The CDR3 nucleotides read TGTGCCAGCAGCGGTACCGGGACAGGGCCCAACGAGCAGTACTTC. It specifies CASSGTGTGPNEQYF. Full variable domain (outside the CDR3, taken from reference TRBV9 and TRBJ2-7): DSGVTQTPKHLITATGQRVTLRCSPRSGDLSVYWYQQSLDQGLQFLIQYYNGEERAKGNILERFSAQQFPDLHSELNLSSLELGDSALYFCASSGTGTGPNEQYFGPGTRLTVT.

This clonotype was recorded many times. J is TRBJ2-7 and V is TRBV5-6, with TRBD1 identical over 7 bases. Germline CDR1 SGHDT, CDR2 YYEEEE. This CDR3 region has 14 residues. Trimming at V came to 4 bases and at J to 3 bases, leaving 7 bases not matched to a gene. This CDR3 reads CASSPGDSYYEQYF. The CDR3 region has the DNA TGTGCCAGCAGCCCCGGGGACAGTTACTACGAGCAGTACTTC.

The chain has TRBV20-1 and TRBJ2-3, with TRBD2 as a possible D gene (6 bases). Per germline, CDR1 DFQATT and CDR2 SNEGSKA (reference sequence). Trimming stripped 3 bases from V and 1 base from J, with 11 bases between. The CDR3 is 14 amino acids. CDR3 region: CSASKGGGTDTQYF. CDR3 bases: TGCAGTGCTAGTAAGGGCGGGGGCACAGATACGCAGTATTTT.

This clonotype was counted at least ten times. The rearrangement joins TRBV29-1 to TRBJ2-3; D possibly corresponds to TRBD2 (5 bases). Trimming stripped 4 bases from V and 5 bases from J, with 16 bases between. Per germline, CDR1 SQVTM and CDR2 ANQGSEA. The length of the CDR3 is 14 residues. The DNA for the CDR3 is TGCAGCGTTGTCGGCGTGGGCGAGGGAGATACGCAGTATTTT. It translates to CSVVGVGEGDTQYF.

The chain is built from TRBV7-8 and TRBJ1-1; D is unclear. CDR1 and CDR2 from the germline V gene are SGHVS and FQNEAQ. V lost 1 base and J lost 1, with 7 bases in between. This CDR3 contains 14 residues. The CDR3 coding sequence is TGTGCCAGCAGCTTAGAGCCCGGGAACACTGAAGCTTTCTTT. It encodes CASSLEPGNTEAFF.

This clonotype was detected ten times or more. The chain uses TRBV30 and TRBJ2-3; D is uncertain. The CDR3 is 14 amino acids. V lost 3 bases and J lost 4, with 14 bases in between. The germline gives CDR1 GTSNPN, CDR2 SVGIG (reference sequence). The CDR3 DNA follows: TGTGCCTGGAGCATAAAGCCGCCCTCAGATACGCAGTATTTT. Its protein product is CAWSIKPPSDTQYF.

This clonotype was detected many times. The gene calls are TRBV4-2 and TRBJ2-3, with 7 positions matching TRBD2. The CDR3 is 17 amino acids. V lost 2 bases, J lost 2 bases, and 10 bases stayed unmatched. The germline V gene has CDR1 LGHNA and CDR2 YNFKEQ. The DNA of the CDR3 is TGTGCCAGCAGCCAAAACCGGGACTACAAATACACAGATACGCAGTATTTT. It specifies CASSQNRDYKYTDTQYF.

Ten or more counts support this clonotype. This chain joins TRBV19 and TRBJ2-7, with a weak D call TRBD1 (7 bases). Per germline, CDR1 LNHDA and CDR2 SQIVND (reference sequence). The CDR3 loop spans 15 amino acids. Trimming shortened V by 5 bases and J by 4 bases, and 18 bases separated the two germline ends. The CDR3 sequence: CASSARDSPSYEQYF. The CDR3 DNA reads as TGTGCCAGTAGTGCGCGGGACAGCCCTTCGTACGAGCAGTACTTC.

V is TRBV29-1 and J is TRBJ1-1, with TRBD1 matching 10 bases. Germline CDR1 and CDR2: SQVTM and ANQGSEA. The CDR3 loop spans 13 amino acids. The J segment lost 11 bases and the V segment lost 5 bases, leaving 11 bases of the junction unmatched. The CDR3: CSVSGQGKIEAFF. DNA of the CDR3: TGCAGCGTTTCGGGACAGGGGAAGATTGAGGCTTTCTTT.